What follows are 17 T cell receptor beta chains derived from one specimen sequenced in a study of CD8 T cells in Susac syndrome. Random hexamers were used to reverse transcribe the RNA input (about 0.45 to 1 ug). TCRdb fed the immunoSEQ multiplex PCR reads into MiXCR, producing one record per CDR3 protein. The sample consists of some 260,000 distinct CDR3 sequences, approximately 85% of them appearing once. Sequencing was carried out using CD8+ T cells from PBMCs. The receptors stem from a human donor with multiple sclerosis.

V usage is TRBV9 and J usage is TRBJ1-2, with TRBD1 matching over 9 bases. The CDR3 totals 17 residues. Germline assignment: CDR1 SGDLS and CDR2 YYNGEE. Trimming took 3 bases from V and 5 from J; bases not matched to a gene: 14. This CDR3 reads CASSEPGQGPGGYGYTF. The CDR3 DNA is TGTGCCAGCAGCGAGCCGGGACAGGGTCCGGGGGGTTATGGCTACACCTTC. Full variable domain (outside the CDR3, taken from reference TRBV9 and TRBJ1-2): DSGVTQTPKHLITATGQRVTLRCSPRSGDLSVYWYQQSLDQGLQFLIQYYNGEERAKGNILERFSAQQFPDLHSELNLSSLELGDSALYFCASSEPGQGPGGYGYTFGSGTRLTVV.

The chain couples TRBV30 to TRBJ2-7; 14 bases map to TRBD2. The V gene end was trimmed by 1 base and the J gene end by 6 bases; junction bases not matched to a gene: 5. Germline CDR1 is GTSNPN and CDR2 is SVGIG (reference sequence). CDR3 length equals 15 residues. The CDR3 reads CAWSAGTSGRVEQYF. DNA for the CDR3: TGTGCCTGGAGTGCCGGGACTAGCGGGAGAGTCGAGCAGTACTTC.

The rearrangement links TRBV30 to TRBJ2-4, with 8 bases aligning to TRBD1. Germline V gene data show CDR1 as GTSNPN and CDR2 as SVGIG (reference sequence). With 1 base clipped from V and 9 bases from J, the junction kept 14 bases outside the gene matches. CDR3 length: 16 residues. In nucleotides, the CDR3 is TGTGCCTGGAGTGGGGAAAAACAGGGGGAATGGGGCATTCAGTACTTC. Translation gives CAWSGEKQGEWGIQYF. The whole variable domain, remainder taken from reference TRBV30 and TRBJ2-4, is SQTIHQWPATLVQPVGSPLSLECTVEGTSNPNLYWYRQAAGRGLQLLFYSVGIGQISSEVPQNLSASRPQDRQFILSSKKLLLSDSGFYLCAWSGEKQGEWGIQYFGAGTRLSVL.

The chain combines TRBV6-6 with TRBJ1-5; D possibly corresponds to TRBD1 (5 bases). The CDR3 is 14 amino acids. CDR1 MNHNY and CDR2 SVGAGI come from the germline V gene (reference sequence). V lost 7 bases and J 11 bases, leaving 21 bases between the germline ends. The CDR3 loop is CASTQFPTPRAQHF. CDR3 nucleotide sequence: TGTGCCAGCACCCAGTTTCCGACCCCCAGGGCCCAGCATTTT.

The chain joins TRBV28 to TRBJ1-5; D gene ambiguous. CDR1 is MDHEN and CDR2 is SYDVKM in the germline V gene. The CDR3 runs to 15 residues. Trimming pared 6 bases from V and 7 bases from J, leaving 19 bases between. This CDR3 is CASSPILGPWQPQHF. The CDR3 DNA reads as TGTGCCAGCAGCCCCATCTTGGGCCCCTGGCAGCCCCAGCATTTT.

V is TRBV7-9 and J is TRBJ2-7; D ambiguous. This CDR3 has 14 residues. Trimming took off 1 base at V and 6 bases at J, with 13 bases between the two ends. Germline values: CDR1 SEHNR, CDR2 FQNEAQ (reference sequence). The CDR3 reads CASSLVPRGSEQYF. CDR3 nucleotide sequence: TGTGCCAGCAGCTTAGTCCCTAGAGGTAGCGAGCAGTACTTC.

CDR3 amino acids: CASSLRTGRDTEAFF. CDR3 DNA sequence: TGTGCCAGCAGCCTTAGAACGGGCAGGGACACTGAAGCTTTCTTT. V is TRBV7-6 and J is TRBJ1-1, with D possibly TRBD1 on 5 matching bases. CDR1 and CDR2 (germline): SGHVS, FNYEAQ. V gave up 5 bases and J gave up 3 bases, with 16 bases separating them. The length of the CDR3 is 15 residues. Supplemented by reference TRBV7-6 and TRBJ1-1, the full variable domain reads GAGVSQSPRYKVTKRGQDVALRCDPISGHVSLYWYRQALGQGPEFLTYFNYEAQQDKSGLPNDRFSAERPEGSISTLTIQRTEQRDSAMYRCASSLRTGRDTEAFFGQGTRLTVV.

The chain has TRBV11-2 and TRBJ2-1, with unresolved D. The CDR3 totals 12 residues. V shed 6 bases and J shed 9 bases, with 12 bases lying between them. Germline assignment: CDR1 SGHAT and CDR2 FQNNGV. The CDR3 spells CASSGPGGEQFF. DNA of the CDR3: TGTGCCAGCAGTGGGCCGGGTGGTGAGCAGTTCTTC.

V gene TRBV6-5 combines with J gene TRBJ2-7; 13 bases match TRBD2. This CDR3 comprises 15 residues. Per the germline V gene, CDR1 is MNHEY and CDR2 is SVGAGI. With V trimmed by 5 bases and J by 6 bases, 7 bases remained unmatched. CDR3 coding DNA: TGTGCCAGCAGTACGACTAGCGGGAGGCCGGGCGAGCAGTACTTC. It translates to CASSTTSGRPGEQYF.

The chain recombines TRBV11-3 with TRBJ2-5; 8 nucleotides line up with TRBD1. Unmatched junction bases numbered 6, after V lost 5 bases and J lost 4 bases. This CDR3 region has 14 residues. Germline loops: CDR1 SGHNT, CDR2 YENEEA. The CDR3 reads CASSLAGQGETQYF. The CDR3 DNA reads TGTGCCAGCAGCCTCGCCGGACAGGGAGAGACCCAGTACTTC.

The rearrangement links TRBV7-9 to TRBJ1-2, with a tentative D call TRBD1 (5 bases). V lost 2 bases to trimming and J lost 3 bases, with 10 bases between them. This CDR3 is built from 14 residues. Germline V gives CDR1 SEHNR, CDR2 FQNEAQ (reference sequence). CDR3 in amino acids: CASSLTTVDYGYTF. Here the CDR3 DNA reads TGTGCCAGCAGCTTAACGACAGTGGACTATGGCTACACCTTC.

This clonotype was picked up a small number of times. The CDR3 reads CASSQVTGRDQETQYF. CDR3 sequence (DNA): TGCGCCAGCAGCCAAGTGACAGGGAGGGATCAAGAGACCCAGTACTTC. The chain is built from TRBV4-1 and TRBJ2-5; the D call may be TRBD1 or TRBD2 (7 bases each). Trimming removed 1 base from V and 2 bases from J, with 14 bases in between. The germline V gene has CDR1 MGHRA and CDR2 YSYEKL. The CDR3 contains 16 residues.

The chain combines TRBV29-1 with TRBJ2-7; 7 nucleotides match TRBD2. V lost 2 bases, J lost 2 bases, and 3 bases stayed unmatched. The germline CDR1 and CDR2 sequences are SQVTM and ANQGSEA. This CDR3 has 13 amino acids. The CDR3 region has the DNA TGCAGCGTTGAACTAGCGGTCCCCTACGAGCAGTACTTC. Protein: CSVELAVPYEQYF.

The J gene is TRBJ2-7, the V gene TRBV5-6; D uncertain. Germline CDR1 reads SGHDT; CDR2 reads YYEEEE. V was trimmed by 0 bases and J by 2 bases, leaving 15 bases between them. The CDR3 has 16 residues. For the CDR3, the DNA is TGTGCCAGCAGCTTGGTTACCGGCCGGCTCACCTACGAGCAGTACTTC. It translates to CASSLVTGRLTYEQYF.

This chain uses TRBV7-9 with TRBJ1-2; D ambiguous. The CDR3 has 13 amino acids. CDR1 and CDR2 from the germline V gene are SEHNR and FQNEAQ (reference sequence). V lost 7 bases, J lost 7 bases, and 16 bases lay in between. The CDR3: CASTSIPRTGYTF. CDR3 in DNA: TGTGCCAGCACCTCGATCCCGAGGACTGGCTACACCTTC.

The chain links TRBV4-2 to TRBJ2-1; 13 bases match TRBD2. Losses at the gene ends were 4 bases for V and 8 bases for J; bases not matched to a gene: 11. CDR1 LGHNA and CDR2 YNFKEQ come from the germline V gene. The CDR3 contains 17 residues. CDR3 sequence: CASSPPGLAGYQDEQFF. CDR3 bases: TGTGCCAGCAGCCCCCCGGGACTAGCGGGATATCAGGATGAGCAGTTCTTC.

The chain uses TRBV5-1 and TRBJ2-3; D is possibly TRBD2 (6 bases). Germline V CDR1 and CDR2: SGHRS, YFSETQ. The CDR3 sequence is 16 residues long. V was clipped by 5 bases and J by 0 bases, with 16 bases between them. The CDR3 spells CASRFELASSTDTQYF. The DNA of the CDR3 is TGCGCCAGCAGATTTGAGCTAGCGTCTAGCACAGATACGCAGTATTTT.